The 21 T cell receptor beta chains listed next were all sequenced from one sample in a study of T cells in Graves' hyperthyroidism and ophthalmopathy. Amplification targeted TCR beta CDR3 regions from RNA transcripts. TCR CDR3 regions were first amplified by RT-PCR with HTBI primers. TCRdb reanalysed the multiplex PCR reads using MiXCR and keeps one entry per CDR3 protein. The sample has hundreds of thousands of distinct CDR3 sequences, roughly 40% seen once. The specimen was blood. The receptors were sampled from a young man with Graves' hyperthyroidism.

The genes are TRBV7-2 and TRBJ1-1, with D maybe TRBD1 (6 bases). V was cut by 5 bases and J by 7 bases, with 17 bases left in between. The CDR3 covers 14 residues. Per germline, CDR1 SGHTA and CDR2 FQGNSA. CDR3 protein: CASSQAQGLGEAFF. CDR3 DNA: TGTGCCAGCAGCCAAGCCCAGGGGTTGGGTGAAGCTTTCTTT.

This clonotype has ten or more counts. The chain is built from TRBV2 and TRBJ1-6; TRBD1 agrees at 8 bases. CDR3 length: 14 amino acids. After removal of 4 bases from V and 10 bases from J, the junction contained 6 bases not matched to a gene. Per the germline V gene, CDR1 is SNHLY and CDR2 is FYNNEI. CDR3 in DNA: TGTGCCAGCAGTGGCCGGACAGGGAAATCACCCCTCCACTTT. Amino acid sequence: CASSGRTGKSPLHF.

CDR3 coding DNA: TGTGCCAGCAGTTTGCAGGTCGGTACACCCCTCCACTTT. It yields the protein CASSLQVGTPLHF. This chain joins TRBV2 and TRBJ1-6; D is unclear. Germline lookup yields CDR1 SNHLY and CDR2 FYNNEI. V shed 5 bases and J shed 11 bases, with 13 bases lying between them. There are 13 residues in the CDR3. Full variable domain (outside the CDR3, taken from reference TRBV2 and TRBJ1-6): EPEVTQTPSHQVTQMGQEVILRCVPISNHLYFYWYRQILGQKVEFLVSFYNNEISEKSEIFDDQFSVERPDGSNFTLKIRSTKLEDSAMYFCASSLQVGTPLHFGNGTRLTVT.

The chain recombines TRBV10-3 with TRBJ1-6; D is possibly TRBD1 (5 bases). The CDR3 contains 12 residues. In germline, CDR1 is ENHRY, CDR2 SYGVKD. The germline V and J ends were trimmed by 6 bases and 8 bases, with 8 bases remaining between them. The CDR3, as DNA: TGTGCCATCAGGGGGGTGGATTCACCCCTCCACTTT. This translates into CAIRGVDSPLHF.

The chain carries TRBV2 and TRBJ1-5; D might be TRBD1 (5 bases). The germline gives CDR1 SNHLY, CDR2 FYNNEI. The V end was cut by 7 bases, the J end by 14 bases, with 15 bases between. The CDR3 is made up of 11 amino acids. The CDR3 region has the DNA TGTGCCAGCATCGGGGGTGGCTACGAGCATTTT. This gives the protein CASIGGGYEHF.

The chain recombines TRBV7-9 with TRBJ1-1; 9 bases match TRBD1. The CDR3 runs 15 residues. The V gene end was trimmed by 5 bases and the J gene end by 6 bases; junction bases not matched to a gene: 10. CDR1 and CDR2 from the germline V gene are SEHNR and FQNEAQ (reference sequence). CDR3 region: CASSQGGQGESEAFF. The CDR3 bases are TGTGCCAGCAGCCAGGGGGGACAGGGCGAGTCTGAAGCTTTCTTT.

This clonotype was seen ten or more times. The CDR3 spells CSVRDTAYEQYF. The CDR3 nucleotides read TGCAGCGTTCGGGACACCGCCTACGAGCAGTACTTC. This sequence joins TRBV29-1 and TRBJ2-7; tentatively, D is TRBD1 (6 bases). Trimming took off 5 bases at V and 2 bases at J, with 10 bases between the two ends. The CDR3 is 12 amino acids. Germline loops: CDR1 SQVTM, CDR2 ANQGSEA.

This chain uses TRBV10-3 with TRBJ1-5; 7 positions agree with TRBD1. Germline-derived CDR1 and CDR2 are ENHRY and SYGVKD. Trimming at V came to 8 bases and at J to 4 bases, leaving 2 bases not matched to a gene. CDR3 length: 12 amino acids. The CDR3 DNA is TGTGCCATCGCGACAGGGAATCAGCCCCAGCATTTT. Translating it yields CAIATGNQPQHF.

The CDR3 region is CATSRGPGQGASNQPQHF. In nucleotides, the CDR3 is TGTGCCACCAGCAGAGGACCGGGACAGGGAGCCAGCAATCAGCCCCAGCATTTT. The chain carries TRBV15 and TRBJ1-5; TRBD1 matches at 9 bases. V trimming: 1 base; J trimming: 1 base; junction bases outside the gene matches: 8. Per the germline V gene, CDR1 is LNHNV and CDR2 is YYDKDF (reference sequence). The CDR3 length is 18 residues.

This chain's CDR3 is CASNEGALTDTQYF. The CDR3 DNA is TGCGCCAGCAACGAAGGGGCCCTCACAGATACGCAGTATTTT. The rearrangement uses TRBV4-1 and TRBJ2-3; D possibly corresponds to TRBD1 (5 bases). Trimming stripped 7 bases from V and 2 bases from J, with 13 bases between. The CDR3 has 14 amino acids. From germline, CDR1 is MGHRA and CDR2 YSYEKL.

This clonotype was counted a few times. The chain employs TRBV5-8 and TRBJ2-6; D may be TRBD1 (6 bases). Germline-derived CDR1 and CDR2 are SGHTS and YDEGEE. Trimming removed 5 bases at V and 0 bases at J, with 12 bases between. This CDR3 contains 16 residues. This CDR3 is CASRMGADSGANVLTF. The CDR3 DNA reads as TGTGCCAGCAGGATGGGGGCCGACTCTGGGGCCAACGTCCTGACTTTC.

This clonotype was seen only a few times. The V gene is TRBV27, the J gene TRBJ2-5, with 8 bases identical to TRBD1. Germline V gives CDR1 MNHEY, CDR2 SMNVEV (reference sequence). V lost 8 bases and J lost 5; bases outside the gene matches: 4. This CDR3 region has 12 residues. The CDR3 protein is CASQGAGETQYF. CDR3 DNA: TGTGCCAGCCAGGGGGCGGGGGAGACCCAGTACTTC.

The chain has TRBV29-1 and TRBJ2-2; D not resolved. Trimming took 3 bases from V and 2 from J, leaving 13 bases between them. Germline V gene data show CDR1 as SQVTM and CDR2 as ANQGSEA. The CDR3 runs to 15 residues. The CDR3 DNA is TGCAGCGTTGAGTTACTAAACCCCAACACCGGGGAGCTGTTTTTT. Translated, it gives CSVELLNPNTGELFF.

Of note for this clonotype: The junction departs from the called germline gene at one end, perhaps through a read error. This chain joins TRBV20-1 and TRBJ2-7; 8 nucleotides line up with TRBD1. CDR1 and CDR2 from the germline V gene are DFQATT and SNEGSKA (reference sequence). The CDR3 runs 12 residues. The CDR3 region is CSASDRGNEHYF. The CDR3 nucleotides read TGCAGTGCTAGTGACAGGGGTAACGAGCACTACTTC.

V gene TRBV10-3 combines with J gene TRBJ1-5; D is uncertain. The CDR3 loop spans 14 amino acids. Trimming took off 3 bases at V and 6 bases at J, with 12 bases between the two ends. The germline V gene has CDR1 ENHRY and CDR2 SYGVKD. The CDR3 DNA reads TGTGCCATCAGTGACTGGGGAACCGGTCAGCCCCAGCATTTT. Residues: CAISDWGTGQPQHF.

The sample holds many counts of this clonotype. The J gene is TRBJ2-7, the V gene TRBV19; D possibly corresponds to TRBD2 (5 bases). The CDR3 consists of 9 residues. CDR1 is LNHDA and CDR2 is SQIVND in the germline V gene (reference sequence). The germline V and J ends were trimmed by 11 bases and 3 bases, with 5 bases remaining between them. This CDR3 is CAAGYEQYF. CDR3 bases: TGTGCCGCGGGCTACGAGCAGTACTTC.

This chain uses TRBV5-1 with TRBJ2-7; 8 positions agree with TRBD1. Germline lookup yields CDR1 SGHRS and CDR2 YFSETQ. After removal of 4 bases from V and 3 bases from J, the junction contained 12 bases not matched to a gene. The length of the CDR3 is 16 residues. The CDR3, as DNA: TGCGCCAGCAGCCAAGATAACGACAGGGGATTCTACGAGCAGTACTTC. Its protein is CASSQDNDRGFYEQYF. The full variable domain, with the rest looked up from reference TRBV5-1 and TRBJ2-7, is KAGVTQTPRYLIKTRGQQVTLSCSPISGHRSVSWYQQTPGQGLQFLFEYFSETQRNKGNFPGRFSGRQFSNSRSEMNVSTLELGDSALYLCASSQDNDRGFYEQYFGPGTRLTVT.

This clonotype was counted many times. The chain has TRBV25-1 and TRBJ2-2; TRBD1 is a possible D gene (6 bases). This CDR3 region has 15 residues. From germline, CDR1 is MGHDK and CDR2 SYGVNS. V lost 3 bases and J 3 bases, leaving 11 bases between the germline ends. CDR3 bases: TGTGCCAGCAGTGATACAGGGTCGTACACCGGGGAGCTGTTTTTT. Protein: CASSDTGSYTGELFF. Together with reference TRBV25-1 and TRBJ2-2, the CDR3 gives the full variable domain: EADIYQTPRYLVIGTGKKITLECSQTMGHDKMYWYQQDPGMELHLIHYSYGVNSTEKGDLSSESTVSRIRTEHFPLTLESARPSHTSQYLCASSDTGSYTGELFFGEGSRLTVL.

The chain links TRBV25-1 to TRBJ2-7; a possible D gene is TRBD2 (7 bases). The CDR3 extends over 14 amino acids. Trimming left V 6 bases short and J 5 bases short, with 17 bases between. Germline CDR1 and CDR2: MGHDK and SYGVNS. CDR3: CASSQDSGGHEQYF. The CDR3 DNA follows: TGTGCCAGCAGCCAAGATTCGGGGGGCCACGAGCAGTACTTC.

In this sample, this clonotype turned up a few times. At one boundary the junction diverges from the germline segment, which might be a read error. The chain is built from TRBV10-3 and TRBJ2-7; 8 bases match TRBD2. Germline V gene data show CDR1 as ENHRY and CDR2 as SYGVKD. The CDR3 runs to 15 residues. The DNA for the CDR3 is TGTGCCAGCAGTTATAACCCAGCGGGGGACTGGGAGCAGTACTTC. Translated, it gives CASSYNPAGDWEQYF.

The gene calls are TRBV4-1 and TRBJ2-2; D gene unclear. V lost 0 bases, J lost 9 bases, and 5 bases lay in between. The CDR3 consists of 12 residues. The germline gives CDR1 MGHRA, CDR2 YSYEKL. Written as DNA, the CDR3 is TGCGCCAGCAGCCAAGATTCGAGGGAGCTGTTTTTT. Its protein product is CASSQDSRELFF.